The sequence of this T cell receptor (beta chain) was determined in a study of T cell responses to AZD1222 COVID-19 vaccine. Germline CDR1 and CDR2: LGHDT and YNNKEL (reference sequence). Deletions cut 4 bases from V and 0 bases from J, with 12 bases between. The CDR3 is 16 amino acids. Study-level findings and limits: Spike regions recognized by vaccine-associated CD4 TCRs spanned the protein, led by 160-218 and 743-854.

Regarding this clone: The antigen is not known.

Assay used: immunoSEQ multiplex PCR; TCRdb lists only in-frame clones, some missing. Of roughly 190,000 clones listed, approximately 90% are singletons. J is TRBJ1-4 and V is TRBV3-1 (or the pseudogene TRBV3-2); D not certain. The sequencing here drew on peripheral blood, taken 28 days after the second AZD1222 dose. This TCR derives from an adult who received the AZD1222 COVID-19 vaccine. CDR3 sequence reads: CASSPEDGTTNEKLFF. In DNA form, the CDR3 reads TGTGCCAGCAGCCCCGAGGACGGAACAACTAATGAAAAACTGTTTTTT.